Listed here is a single T cell receptor beta chain. TCRdb's table, derived via immunoSEQ multiplex PCR, lists solely in-frame clones and lacks some. Among about 20,000 clones listed, more than 80% were seen once. This CDR3 comprises 14 residues. Germline V CDR1 and CDR2: MNHEY, SMNVEV (reference sequence). The V and J ends lost 7 bases and 1 base, in that order; junction bases with no gene match: 4. The data originate from a study of PD-1 blockade in classical Hodgkin lymphoma. Time point here: cycle 4 day 1 (C4D1), after more than five weeks of nivolumab. Every single patient, without exception, relapsed after autologous stem cell transplantation, and brentuximab vedotin exposure varied. Researchers pulled CD8+ T cells out of thawed PBMCs using magnetic negative selection.

This material consisted of CD8+ T cells from blood, taken before the fourth cycle of nivolumab. The sequence was collected from a human donor with classical Hodgkin lymphoma. This chain links TRBV27 with TRBJ2-5, with 9 bases fitting TRBD2. The CDR3 sequence is CASNERGAQETQYF. CDR3 coding DNA: TGTGCCAGCAACGAGCGGGGGGCCCAAGAGACCCAGTACTTC.